The TCR beta chain under discussion was sequenced for a study of technical replicates of blood from several donors. The method was immunoSEQ multiplex PCR; TCRdb's version includes in-frame clones alone and lacks a portion of them. The data show around 100,000 clones, 96% seen once. Germline V CDR1 and CDR2: SNHLY, FYNNEI. This CDR3 comprises 15 residues. V lost 2 bases to trimming and J lost 6 bases, with 14 bases between them. The chain links TRBV2 to TRBJ1-5; no definite D call. This TCR was recovered from a human donor in good health. The material sequenced was T cells isolated from PBMCs. CDR3 nucleotides: TGTGCCAGCAGTGAACAGCGACGCTTTGGTCAGCCCCAGCATTTT. Encoded protein: CASSEQRRFGQPQHF.